These 20 T cell receptor beta chains originate from one sample sequenced in a study of blood T cell repertoires in COVID-19 (TCRdb year 2020). Libraries were prepared through the immunoSEQ multiplex PCR assay. TCRdb holds this immuneACCESS table with in-frame rearrangements only. Some clones are missing; in checked studies, unresolved V genes explain under half, and the rest has no known cause. This sample gives 98,000 or so clones in total; roughly 89% of them show up just once. The top ten hold roughly 5.1% of the sample. Sequencing was carried out using peripheral blood. These receptors were obtained from a man aged 60-69 years with COVID-19, enrolled during active disease.

The CDR3 sequence: CAWSVAGAIGTF. CDR3 nucleotide sequence: TGTGCCTGGAGTGTAGCAGGGGCCATCGGCACCTTC. This chain links TRBV30 with TRBJ1-2; TRBD1 might be the D (6 bases). CDR1 and CDR2 from the germline V gene are GTSNPN and SVGIG (reference sequence). Trimming shortened V by 0 bases and J by 13 bases, and 15 bases separated the two germline ends. This CDR3 comprises 12 residues.

V usage is TRBV11-3 and J usage is TRBJ2-7; weak D call: TRBD2 (6 bases). V was trimmed by 0 bases and J by 6 bases, leaving 15 bases between them. This CDR3 has 15 residues. Germline CDR1 and CDR2: SGHNT and YENEEA. The chain's CDR3 is CASSLDSGKEGEQYF. The CDR3 nucleotides read TGTGCCAGCAGCTTAGATTCGGGGAAGGAGGGCGAGCAGTACTTC.

The chain couples TRBV14 to TRBJ2-3; D is undetermined. This CDR3 region has 13 residues. From germline, CDR1 is SGHDN and CDR2 FVKESK. The V gene lost 0 bases and the J gene lost 3 bases, with 4 bases spanning the gap. In DNA form, the CDR3 reads TGTGCCAGCAGCCAAGACCTTACAGATACGCAGTATTTT. Protein sequence: CASSQDLTDTQYF. Using reference TRBV14 and TRBJ2-3 for the parts outside the CDR3, the full variable domain is EAGVTQFPSHSVIEKGQTVTLRCDPISGHDNLYWYRRVMGKEIKFLLHFVKESKQDESGMPNNRFLAERTGGTYSTLKVQPAELEDSGVYFCASSQDLTDTQYFGPGTRLTVL.

The V and J genes are TRBV6-6 and TRBJ2-7; TRBD2 agrees at 9 bases. Germline assignment: CDR1 MNHNY and CDR2 SVGAGI (reference sequence). The V gene end was trimmed by 4 bases and the J gene end by 5 bases; junction bases not matched to a gene: 6. The CDR3 covers 14 residues. CDR3 region: CASSLGGRVHEQYF. The CDR3 DNA reads as TGTGCCAGCAGTTTAGGCGGGAGGGTCCACGAGCAGTACTTC.

The DNA for the CDR3 is TGTGCCAGTAGTATAGACCGGGAGGGCCGGGATACGCAGTATTTT. This gives the protein CASSIDREGRDTQYF. This chain connects TRBV19 to TRBJ2-3; 8 nucleotides align to TRBD2. Germline V gene lookup returns CDR1 LNHDA and CDR2 SQIVND (reference sequence). CDR3 length: 15 amino acids. V gave up 0 bases and J gave up 6 bases; unmatched junction bases: 5.

This clone was observed once. The rearrangement uses TRBV4-3 and TRBJ1-1, with D unclear. Germline CDR1 is LGHNA and CDR2 is YSLEER. The CDR3 contains 13 residues. Between the trimmed V and J ends, which lost 0 bases and 3 bases, there was a span of 5 bases. The CDR3 coding sequence is TGCGCCAGCAGCCAAGAAAAGCACACTGAAGCTTTCTTT. Translated: CASSQEKHTEAFF.

The V gene is TRBV5-4, the J gene TRBJ2-1; 8 bases agree with TRBD1. The CDR3 consists of 16 residues. V shed 4 bases, J shed 5 bases, and the junction held 11 bases outside the gene matches. Germline V CDR1 and CDR2: SGHNT, YYREEE (reference sequence). The CDR3 DNA is TGTGCCAGCAGCACAAAAAGACAGGGGATAAACAATGAGCAGTTCTTC. Its protein product is CASSTKRQGINNEQFF.

Comment on this clone: This same CDR3 is encoded by further DNA sequences in the sample. CDR3 amino acids: CASSLGGQGYEQYF. In DNA, the CDR3 is TGCGCCAGCAGCTTGGGCGGACAGGGCTACGAGCAGTACTTC. The V call is TRBV5-1, the J call TRBJ2-7, with TRBD1 matching 8 bases. CDR3 length equals 14 residues. The germline CDR1 and CDR2 sequences are SGHRS and YFSETQ. The V gene end was trimmed by 0 bases and the J gene end by 3 bases; junction bases not matched to a gene: 2.

This clone was seen a handful of times. Other DNA sequences in the sample encode the same CDR3. The V and J genes are TRBV5-1 and TRBJ2-7, with D unclear. The germline V gene has CDR1 SGHRS and CDR2 YFSETQ. The CDR3 sequence is 13 residues long. The ends were cut back, 2 bases at V and 4 bases at J, with 10 bases in the middle. CDR3 bases: TGCGCCAGCAGCTTAACACGAAATTACGAGCAGTACTTC. Translation: CASSLTRNYEQYF.

As DNA, the CDR3 is TGTGCCAGCAGGATTGGACAGGGAGGCGAGCAGTACTTC. Translated, it gives CASRIGQGGEQYF. The rearrangement uses TRBV7-9 and TRBJ2-7, with TRBD1 identical over 8 bases. Trimming at V came to 6 bases and at J to 6 bases, leaving 7 bases not matched to a gene. This CDR3 is built from 13 residues. From germline, CDR1 is SEHNR and CDR2 FQNEAQ (reference sequence). The full variable domain, its missing parts supplied by reference TRBV7-9 and TRBJ2-7, is DTGVSQNPRHKITKRGQNVTFRCDPISEHNRLYWYRQTLGQGPEFLTYFQNEAQLEKSRLLSDRFSAERPKGSFSTLEIQRTEQGDSAMYLCASRIGQGGEQYFGPGTRLTVT.

The chain uses TRBV7-3 and TRBJ1-1; 9 positions agree with TRBD1. Per the germline V gene, CDR1 is SGHTA and CDR2 is FQGTGA. The J segment lost 5 bases and the V segment lost 4 bases, leaving 8 bases of the junction unmatched. The CDR3 extends over 15 amino acids. Here the CDR3 reads CASSSPGQGRTEAFF. The CDR3 bases are TGTGCCAGCAGCTCCCCGGGACAGGGAAGAACTGAAGCTTTCTTT.

In this sample, this clone turned up once. The rearrangement links TRBV7-6 to TRBJ1-6; 8 nucleotides agree with TRBD1. CDR3 length equals 16 residues. V lost 2 bases to trimming and J lost 5 bases; unmatched junction nucleotides: 5. Per the germline V gene, CDR1 is SGHVS and CDR2 is FNYEAQ. The CDR3 DNA is TGTGCCAGCAGCTTACAGGGGGCGGAGGATAATTCACCCCTCCACTTT. It encodes CASSLQGAEDNSPLHF. The variable domain in full, completed from reference TRBV7-6 and TRBJ1-6, reads GAGVSQSPRYKVTKRGQDVALRCDPISGHVSLYWYRQALGQGPEFLTYFNYEAQQDKSGLPNDRFSAERPEGSISTLTIQRTEQRDSAMYRCASSLQGAEDNSPLHFGNGTRLTVT.

This chain uses TRBV5-1 with TRBJ2-1, with TRBD1 as a possible D gene (6 bases). Looked up from germline, CDR1 is SGHRS and CDR2 is YFSETQ. This CDR3 has 14 amino acids. The V end was cut by 6 bases, the J end by 2 bases, with 12 bases between. CDR3 protein: CASNRDNAYNEQFF. CDR3 DNA sequence: TGCGCCAGCAACCGGGACAACGCCTACAATGAGCAGTTCTTC.

This clone was counted once. This chain joins TRBV7-8 and TRBJ2-2; D is perhaps TRBD1 (5 bases). Germline CDR1 SGHVS, CDR2 FQNEAQ. V shed 2 bases and J shed 0 bases, with 7 bases lying between them. The CDR3 sequence is 15 residues long. The CDR3 nucleotides are TGTGCCAGCAGCTTACAGGGCGCGAACACCGGGGAGCTGTTTTTT. Translation: CASSLQGANTGELFF.

This clone was observed once. V and J are TRBV7-9 and TRBJ2-7; 8 nucleotides line up with TRBD2. The J segment lost 2 bases and the V segment lost 0 bases, leaving 3 bases of the junction unmatched. This CDR3 region has 15 residues. Germline-derived CDR1 and CDR2 are SEHNR and FQNEAQ (reference sequence). Written as DNA, the CDR3 is TGTGCCAGCAGCTTAGCAACTAGCGGCCCCTACGAGCAGTACTTC. Its protein is CASSLATSGPYEQYF.

The chain has TRBV6-2 or TRBV6-3 and TRBJ2-5; possibly TRBD1 for D (6 bases). This CDR3 spans 14 amino acids. Germline V gene data show CDR1 as MNHEY and CDR2 as SVGEGT. Trimming took off 4 bases at V and 5 bases at J, with 14 bases between the two ends. The CDR3 protein is CASSSKTGSETQYF. For the CDR3, the DNA is TGTGCCAGCAGTTCCAAGACAGGTTCGGAGACCCAGTACTTC.

The rearrangement links TRBV12-3 or TRBV12-4 to TRBJ2-7, with D tentatively TRBD1 (6 bases). Trimming removed 5 bases at V and 3 bases at J, with 11 bases between. The CDR3 covers 13 residues. The CDR3 region is CASSTGFGYEQYF. CDR3 sequence (DNA): TGTGCCAGCAGTACAGGGTTTGGCTACGAGCAGTACTTC.

The chain joins TRBV5-1 to TRBJ1-5; TRBD1 aligns across 8 bases. Germline-derived CDR1 and CDR2 are SGHRS and YFSETQ. The CDR3 length is 15 residues. The junction had 7 bases not matched to a gene; V was cut back by 4 bases and J by 4 bases. The CDR3 DNA follows: TGCGCCAGCAGCCCTGGACAGGGCCAAAATCAGCCCCAGCATTTT. This gives the protein CASSPGQGQNQPQHF.

This chain links TRBV4-1 with TRBJ1-1, with TRBD1 as a possible D gene (6 bases). Germline loops: CDR1 MGHRA, CDR2 YSYEKL. Trimming left V 9 bases short and J 6 bases short, with 17 bases between. This CDR3 has 13 amino acids. In DNA, the CDR3 is TGCGCCAGTTCCAAGGGGGTGCTTTCTGAAGCTTTCTTT. Residues: CASSKGVLSEAFF.

This clone was seen only once. CDR3 bases: TGTGCCAGCAGCTTGGTCGGGACAGGGGCCTACAATGAGCAGTTCTTC. This codes for CASSLVGTGAYNEQFF. This rearrangement joins TRBV5-6 to TRBJ2-1, with 10 bases identical to TRBD1. Trimming cost V 0 bases and J 2 bases; bases outside gene matches: 2. Germline CDR1 reads SGHDT; CDR2 reads YYEEEE. The CDR3 covers 16 residues. The full variable domain, in which reference TRBV5-6 and TRBJ2-1 provide the parts outside the CDR3, is DAGVTQSPTHLIKTRGQQVTLRCSPKSGHDTVSWYQQALGQGPQFIFQYYEEEERQRGNFPDRFSGHQFPNYSSELNVNALLLGDSALYLCASSLVGTGAYNEQFFGPGTRLTVL.